This T cell receptor beta chain is from a study of CD8+ T cells in alopecia areata. Notes on the study in general: Administration of tofacitinib significantly diminished scalp clonality and expanded CD8+ clones within the top 100.

As for this clone: Its antigen is undetermined.

cDNA reverse transcribed from extracted RNA served as the sequencing template. Method: immunoSEQ multiplex PCR; TCRdb's copy keeps in-frame clones and lacks some. Of fewer than 350,000 clones listed, nearly 60% are singletons. Treatment noted: oral pan-JAK inhibitor, 5-10 mg twice daily. The CDR3 runs to 15 residues. The germline V gene has CDR1 SGHRS and CDR2 YFSETQ. The V end lost 3 bases, the J end lost 0 bases, and 10 bases lay between the germline ends. This receptor was obtained from a human donor with alopecia areata. The input for sequencing was CD4+ T cells sorted from blood, taken at week 24, from a patient treated with tofacitinib. The V call is TRBV5-1, the J call TRBJ2-4; D is tentatively TRBD1 or TRBD2 (5 bases each). CDR3 DNA: TGCGCCAGCAGCTCAGGGAGCCTAGCCAAAAACATTCAGTACTTC. This gives the protein CASSSGSLAKNIQYF.